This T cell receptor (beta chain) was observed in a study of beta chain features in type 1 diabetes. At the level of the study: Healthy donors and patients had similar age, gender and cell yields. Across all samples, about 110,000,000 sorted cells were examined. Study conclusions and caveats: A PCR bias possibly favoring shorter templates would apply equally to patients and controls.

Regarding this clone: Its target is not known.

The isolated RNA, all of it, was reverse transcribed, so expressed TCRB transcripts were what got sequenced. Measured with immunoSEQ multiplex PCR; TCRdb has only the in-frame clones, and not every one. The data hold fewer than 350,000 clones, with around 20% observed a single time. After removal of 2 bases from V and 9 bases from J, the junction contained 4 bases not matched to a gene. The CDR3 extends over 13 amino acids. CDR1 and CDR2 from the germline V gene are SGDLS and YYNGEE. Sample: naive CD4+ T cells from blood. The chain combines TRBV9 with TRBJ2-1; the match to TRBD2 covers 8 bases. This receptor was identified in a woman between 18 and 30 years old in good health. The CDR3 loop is CASSVRGGFEQFF. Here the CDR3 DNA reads TGTGCCAGCAGCGTTCGGGGGGGGTTTGAGCAGTTCTTC.